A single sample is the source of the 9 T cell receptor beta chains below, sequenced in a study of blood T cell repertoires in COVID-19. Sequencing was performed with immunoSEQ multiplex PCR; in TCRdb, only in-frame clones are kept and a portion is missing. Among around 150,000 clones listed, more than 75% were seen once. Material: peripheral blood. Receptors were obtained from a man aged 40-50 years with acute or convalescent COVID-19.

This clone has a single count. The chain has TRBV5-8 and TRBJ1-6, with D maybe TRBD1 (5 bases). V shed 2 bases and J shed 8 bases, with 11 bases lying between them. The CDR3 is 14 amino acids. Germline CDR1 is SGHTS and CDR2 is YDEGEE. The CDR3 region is CASSLVDRYSPLHF. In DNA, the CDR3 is TGTGCCAGCAGCTTAGTTGACAGATATTCACCCCTCCACTTT.

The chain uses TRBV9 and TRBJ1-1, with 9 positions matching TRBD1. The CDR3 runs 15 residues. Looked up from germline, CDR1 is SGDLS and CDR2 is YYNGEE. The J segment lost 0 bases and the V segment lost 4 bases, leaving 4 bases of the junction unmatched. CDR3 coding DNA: TGTGCCAGCAGCCCGACAGGGGGGATGAACACTGAAGCTTTCTTT. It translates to CASSPTGGMNTEAFF.

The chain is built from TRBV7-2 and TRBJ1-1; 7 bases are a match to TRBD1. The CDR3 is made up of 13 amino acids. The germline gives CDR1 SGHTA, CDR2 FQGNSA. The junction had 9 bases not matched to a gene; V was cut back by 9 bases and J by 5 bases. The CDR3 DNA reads TGTGCCAGTAAACAGGGGTTGAGGACTGAAGCTTTCTTT. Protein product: CASKQGLRTEAFF.

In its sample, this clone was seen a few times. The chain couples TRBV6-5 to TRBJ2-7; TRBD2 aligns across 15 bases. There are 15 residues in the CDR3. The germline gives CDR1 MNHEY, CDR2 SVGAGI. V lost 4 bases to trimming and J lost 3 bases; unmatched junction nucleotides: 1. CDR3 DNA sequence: TGTGCCAGCAGTTCGGGACTAGCGGGGGGCTACGAGCAGTACTTC. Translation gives CASSSGLAGGYEQYF.

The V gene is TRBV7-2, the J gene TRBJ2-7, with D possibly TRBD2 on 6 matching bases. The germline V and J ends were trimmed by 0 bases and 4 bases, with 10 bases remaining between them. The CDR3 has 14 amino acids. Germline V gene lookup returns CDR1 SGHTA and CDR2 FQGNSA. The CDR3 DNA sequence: TGTGCCAGCAGCTTAGCAGGGGAGGCGTACGAGCAGTACTTC. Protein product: CASSLAGEAYEQYF.

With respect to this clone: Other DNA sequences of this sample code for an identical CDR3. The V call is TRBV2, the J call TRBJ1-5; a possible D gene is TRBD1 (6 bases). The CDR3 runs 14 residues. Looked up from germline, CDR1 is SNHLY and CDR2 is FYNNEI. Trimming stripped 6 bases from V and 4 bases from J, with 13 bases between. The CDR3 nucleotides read TGTGCCAGCAGCGCCTCACAGGGAAATCAGCCCCAGCATTTT. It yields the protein CASSASQGNQPQHF.

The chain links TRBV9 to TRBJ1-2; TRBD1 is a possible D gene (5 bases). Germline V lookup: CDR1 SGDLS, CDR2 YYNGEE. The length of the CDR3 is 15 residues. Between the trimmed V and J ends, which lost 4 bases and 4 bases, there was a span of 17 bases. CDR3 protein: CASSPTGGLVYGYTF. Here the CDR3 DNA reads TGTGCCAGCAGCCCCACAGGAGGGTTGGTCTATGGCTACACCTTC.

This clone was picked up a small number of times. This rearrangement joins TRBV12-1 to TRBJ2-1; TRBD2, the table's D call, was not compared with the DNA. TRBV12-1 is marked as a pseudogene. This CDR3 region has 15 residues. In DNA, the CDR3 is TGTGCCAGCAGCCCAATAGCGGGGCCCTCAAATGAGCAGTTCTTC. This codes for CASSPIAGPSNEQFF.

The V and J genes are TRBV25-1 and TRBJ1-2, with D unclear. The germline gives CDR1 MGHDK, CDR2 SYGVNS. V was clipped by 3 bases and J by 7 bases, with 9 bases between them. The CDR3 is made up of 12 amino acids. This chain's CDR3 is CASSDGWSGYTF. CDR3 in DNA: TGTGCCAGCAGTGATGGTTGGAGTGGCTACACCTTC.